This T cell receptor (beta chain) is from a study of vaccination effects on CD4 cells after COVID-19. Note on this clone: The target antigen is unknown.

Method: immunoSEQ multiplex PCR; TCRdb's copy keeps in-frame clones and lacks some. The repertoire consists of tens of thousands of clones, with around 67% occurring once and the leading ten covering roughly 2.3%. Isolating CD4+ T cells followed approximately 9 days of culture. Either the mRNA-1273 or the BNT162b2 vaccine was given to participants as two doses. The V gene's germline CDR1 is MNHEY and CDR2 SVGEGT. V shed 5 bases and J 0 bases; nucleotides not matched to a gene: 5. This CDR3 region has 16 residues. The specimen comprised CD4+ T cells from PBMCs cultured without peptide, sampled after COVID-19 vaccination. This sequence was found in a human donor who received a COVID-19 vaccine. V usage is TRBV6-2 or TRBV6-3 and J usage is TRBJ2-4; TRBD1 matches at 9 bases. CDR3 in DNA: TGTGCCAGCAGTGACCGACAGGGGGGAGCCAAAAACATTCAGTACTTC. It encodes CASSDRQGGAKNIQYF.